One and the same sample provided the 25 T cell receptor beta chains below, sequenced in a study of Ad26.COV2.S vaccination and SARS-CoV-2 variants. This sample's treatment: some 19 received Ad26.COV2.S at low or high dose, single or two shots; several received placebo; per-sample allocation not given. Sampling was performed 63 days after the first vaccine or placebo injection. Clones were sequenced by immunoSEQ multiplex PCR, and TCRdb holds only the in-frame ones, with some missing. The sample has about 400,000 clones, under 90% seen once. Sequenced material: peripheral blood, taken in a trial of Ad26.COV2.S vaccine versus placebo. The receptors come from a person between 18 and 65 years old who received the Ad26.COV2.S COVID-19 vaccine or a placebo.

The gene calls are TRBV11-3 and TRBJ2-7; 8 bases agree with TRBD2. CDR3 length equals 14 residues. V lost 10 bases and J lost 5; bases outside the gene matches: 13. CDR1 is SGHNT and CDR2 is YENEEA in the germline V gene. The CDR3 bases are TGTGCCACCTCGTCGGGGCGGGAGGTCCACGAGCAGTACTTC. Encoded protein: CATSSGREVHEQYF.

V usage is TRBV5-4 and J usage is TRBJ1-3; D is unclear. The CDR3 is 16 amino acids. Looked up from germline, CDR1 is SGHNT and CDR2 is YYREEE (reference sequence). Trimming cost V 4 bases and J 4 bases, with 18 bases left between them. The CDR3: CASSHGRPAGGNTIYF. The CDR3 DNA follows: TGTGCCAGCAGCCACGGACGGCCCGCGGGAGGAAACACCATATATTTT.

The sample holds one count of this clone. The chain joins TRBV11-3 to TRBJ1-4; no clear D. Germline CDR1 is SGHNT and CDR2 is YENEEA. This CDR3 region has 15 residues. Trimming stripped 0 bases from V and 4 bases from J, with 9 bases between. The CDR3 here is CASSLDRLFNEKLFF. The CDR3 DNA reads as TGTGCCAGCAGCTTAGACAGGCTCTTTAATGAAAAACTGTTTTTT. The whole variable domain, remainder taken from reference TRBV11-3 and TRBJ1-4, is EAGVVQSPRYKIIEKKQPVAFWCNPISGHNTLYWYLQNLGQGPELLIRYENEEAVDDSQLPKDRFSAERLKGVDSTLKIQPAELGDSAVYLCASSLDRLFNEKLFFGSGTQLSVL.

The J gene is TRBJ1-5, the V gene TRBV15; D not resolved. V gave up 3 bases and J gave up 0 bases, with 6 bases separating them. This CDR3 is built from 14 residues. CDR1 is LNHNV, CDR2 YYDKDF, per germline (reference sequence). The chain's CDR3 is CATSSVPSNQPQHF. CDR3 nucleotide sequence: TGTGCCACCAGCAGCGTCCCTAGCAATCAGCCCCAGCATTTT.

The sample holds a few counts of this clone. The V gene is TRBV7-2, the J gene TRBJ2-7, with TRBD1 as a possible D gene (6 bases). The germline V and J ends were trimmed by 1 base and 1 base, with 11 bases remaining between them. Germline CDR1 SGHTA, CDR2 FQGNSA. The CDR3 runs to 15 residues. In DNA, the CDR3 is TGTGCCAGCAGCTTAGTTGGCAGGGGATCCTACGAGCAGTACTTC. This encodes CASSLVGRGSYEQYF.

This chain connects TRBV5-4 to TRBJ2-7; D is possibly TRBD1 or TRBD2 (5 bases each). The germline CDR1 and CDR2 sequences are SGHNT and YYREEE (reference sequence). The CDR3 is 14 amino acids. V shed 4 bases and J shed 2 bases, with 13 bases lying between them. CDR3 residues: CASSPRDGTYEQYF. The CDR3 coding sequence is TGTGCCAGCAGCCCCCGGGACGGAACCTACGAGCAGTACTTC.

The CDR3 nucleotides read TGTGCCAGCTCAGGAGGGGGAGGGTCACCCCTCCACTTT. Translation: CASSGGGGSPLHF. The rearrangement uses TRBV7-3 and TRBJ1-6; a weak D match, TRBD1 (6 bases). The ends were cut back, 8 bases at V and 10 bases at J, with 15 bases in the middle. Germline loops: CDR1 SGHTA, CDR2 FQGTGA. The CDR3 contains 13 residues.

J is TRBJ1-5 and V is TRBV19; TRBD1 matches at 7 bases. The CDR3 has 14 amino acids. V lost 3 bases and J lost 2; bases outside the gene matches: 1. Germline V lookup: CDR1 LNHDA, CDR2 SQIVND (reference sequence). In DNA, the CDR3 is TGTGCCAGTAGTATTACAGGGGGCAATCAGCCCCAGCATTTT. Its protein is CASSITGGNQPQHF.

The chain carries TRBV4-1 and TRBJ2-7; 10 positions match TRBD1. CDR3 size: 16 residues. Germline loops: CDR1 MGHRA, CDR2 YSYEKL. V shed 1 base, J shed 3 bases, and the junction held 6 bases outside the gene matches. CDR3 nucleotide sequence: TGCGCCAGCAGCCAAGGAGTCGGACAGGGGGTCTACGAGCAGTACTTC. Protein sequence: CASSQGVGQGVYEQYF.

In this sample, this clone turned up once. This sequence joins TRBV5-1 and TRBJ1-2; 12 bases map to TRBD1. The germline gives CDR1 SGHRS, CDR2 YFSETQ. This CDR3 comprises 15 residues. J was trimmed by 4 bases and V by 4 bases; bases with no gene match: 5. CDR3 loop: CASSGGQGAFYGYTF. In DNA, the CDR3 is TGCGCCAGCAGCGGGGGACAGGGGGCTTTCTATGGCTACACCTTC. The variable domain in full, completed from reference TRBV5-1 and TRBJ1-2, reads KAGVTQTPRYLIKTRGQQVTLSCSPISGHRSVSWYQQTPGQGLQFLFEYFSETQRNKGNFPGRFSGRQFSNSRSEMNVSTLELGDSALYLCASSGGQGAFYGYTFGSGTRLTVV.

The rearrangement links TRBV5-1 to TRBJ2-3; 10 bases line up with TRBD2. The CDR3 is 15 amino acids. The V segment lost 1 base and the J segment 5 bases; nucleotides outside the gene matches: 4. The germline V gene encodes CDR1 SGHRS and CDR2 YFSETQ. This CDR3 reads CASSLTSGKVDTQYF. Here the CDR3 DNA reads TGCGCCAGCAGCTTGACTAGCGGGAAGGTAGATACGCAGTATTTT.

The chain links TRBV5-6 to TRBJ1-4; 8 bases match TRBD1. After removal of 2 bases from V and 2 bases from J, the junction contained 5 bases not matched to a gene. The CDR3 totals 16 residues. Germline values: CDR1 SGHDT, CDR2 YYEEEE. CDR3 DNA: TGTGCCAGCAGCTTTCGGACAGGGCTGACTAATGAAAAACTGTTTTTT. As protein: CASSFRTGLTNEKLFF.

Details on this clone: Other DNA sequences of this sample code for an identical CDR3. The V call is TRBV5-1, the J call TRBJ1-2; 7 nucleotides align to TRBD1. Germline assignment: CDR1 SGHRS and CDR2 YFSETQ. After removal of 2 bases from V and 4 bases from J, the junction contained 2 bases not matched to a gene. The CDR3 has 13 residues. The DNA for the CDR3 is TGCGCCAGCAGCTTCGACAGGGTCTATGGCTACACCTTC. Translation: CASSFDRVYGYTF.

The V call is TRBV7-9, the J call TRBJ1-1; the D gene is possibly TRBD1 (6 bases). V lost 5 bases and J 4 bases, leaving 17 bases between the germline ends. Looked up from germline, CDR1 is SEHNR and CDR2 is FQNEAQ (reference sequence). The CDR3 extends over 15 amino acids. The CDR3 DNA reads as TGTGCCAGCAGCCCTAGTCTCGGGGGCGTCACTGAAGCTTTCTTT. Protein sequence: CASSPSLGGVTEAFF.

V gene TRBV10-3 combines with J gene TRBJ2-3; D uncertain. The germline gives CDR1 ENHRY, CDR2 SYGVKD. This CDR3 spans 12 amino acids. V lost 0 bases and J lost 14, with 12 bases in between. The CDR3 loop is CAISESVGPSYF. CDR3 DNA sequence: TGTGCCATCAGTGAGTCTGTGGGCCCGTCGTATTTT.

V is TRBV6-5 and J is TRBJ1-6; 10 bases are shared with TRBD1. CDR1 and CDR2 (germline): MNHEY, SVGAGI. J lost 10 bases, V lost 8 bases, and 8 bases had no gene match. There are 14 residues in the CDR3. The CDR3 DNA reads as TGTGCCAGCGGGTCCCGGGACAGGGGATCACCCCTCCACTTT. Translating gives CASGSRDRGSPLHF.

This chain joins TRBV7-3 and TRBJ1-6; D is perhaps TRBD1 (6 bases). Germline loops: CDR1 SGHTA, CDR2 FQGTGA. Trimming cost V 5 bases and J 11 bases, with 13 bases left between them. The CDR3 is 13 residues long. The CDR3 protein is CASSLRQAAPLHF. The CDR3, as DNA: TGTGCCAGCAGCCTCAGACAGGCGGCACCCCTCCACTTT.

This chain links TRBV2 with TRBJ2-1, with D possibly TRBD1 on 5 matching bases. CDR3 length equals 15 residues. Between the trimmed V and J ends, which lost 6 bases and 7 bases, there was a span of 19 bases. The germline V gene encodes CDR1 SNHLY and CDR2 FYNNEI. CDR3 amino acids: CASRQGLVFWNEQFF. The CDR3 DNA is TGTGCCAGCAGGCAGGGTTTAGTGTTTTGGAATGAGCAGTTCTTC.

The genes are TRBV6-5 and TRBJ2-2, with unresolved D. Trimming left V 3 bases short and J 7 bases short, with 6 bases between. Germline V gene lookup returns CDR1 MNHEY and CDR2 SVGAGI. This CDR3 contains 12 residues. The CDR3 DNA reads TGTGCCAGCAGTTATGGGAACGGGGAGCTGTTTTTT. Translation: CASSYGNGELFF.

The chain uses TRBV6-5 and TRBJ1-3; D call uncertain. This CDR3 is 13 amino acids long. Germline V gene sequence: CDR1 MNHEY, CDR2 SVGAGI. The V and J ends lost 2 bases and 4 bases respectively, with 6 bases between them. CDR3 region: CASSYVGGNTIYF. The DNA for the CDR3 is TGTGCCAGCAGTTACGTGGGGGGAAACACCATATATTTT.

The chain carries TRBV2 and TRBJ1-1, with D unclear. CDR3 size: 13 residues. V lost 8 bases, J lost 1 base, and 11 bases lay in between. Germline V gene data show CDR1 as SNHLY and CDR2 as FYNNEI. This chain's CDR3 is CASVYQTNTEAFF. For the CDR3, the DNA is TGTGCCAGCGTATATCAGACGAACACTGAAGCTTTCTTT. Filled out from reference TRBV2 and TRBJ1-1, the complete variable domain reads EPEVTQTPSHQVTQMGQEVILRCVPISNHLYFYWYRQILGQKVEFLVSFYNNEISEKSEIFDDQFSVERPDGSNFTLKIRSTKLEDSAMYFCASVYQTNTEAFFGQGTRLTVV.

The V call is TRBV7-3, the J call TRBJ2-7; D possibly uses TRBD1 or TRBD2 (5 bases each). V gave up 5 bases and J gave up 2 bases, with 16 bases separating them. Germline V gene data show CDR1 as SGHTA and CDR2 as FQGTGA. The CDR3 contains 15 residues. The CDR3 DNA follows: TGTGCCAGCAGCCCCCAGGGCGGGCTTCCCTACGAGCAGTACTTC. This encodes CASSPQGGLPYEQYF.

The V gene is TRBV9, the J gene TRBJ2-7; 8 positions agree with TRBD1. This CDR3 has 15 residues. Looked up from germline, CDR1 is SGDLS and CDR2 is YYNGEE. Unmatched junction bases numbered 11, after V lost 4 bases and J lost 5 bases. CDR3 in DNA: TGTGCCAGCAGCCCAGGGGGCAGGACCCTGAACGAGCAGTACTTC. It specifies CASSPGGRTLNEQYF.

This sequence joins TRBV24-1 and TRBJ1-5; a possible D gene is TRBD1 (5 bases). Germline V lookup: CDR1 KGHDR, CDR2 SFDVKD. Trimming shortened V by 6 bases and J by 8 bases, and 10 bases separated the two germline ends. This CDR3 is built from 12 residues. The CDR3 sequence is CATSKGREPQHF. The CDR3 DNA is TGTGCCACCAGTAAGGGCAGGGAGCCCCAGCATTTT.

This CDR3 reads CASSVGTTYYGYTF. CDR3 DNA sequence: TGTGCCAGCAGTGTAGGAACAACCTACTATGGCTACACCTTC. The chain carries TRBV2 and TRBJ1-2; D is unclear. Germline V gene sequence: CDR1 SNHLY, CDR2 FYNNEI. This CDR3 contains 14 residues. Trimming cost V 4 bases and J 3 bases, with 12 bases left between them.